This entry lists 29 T cell receptor beta chains sequenced from one sample in a study of blood T cell repertoires in COVID-19. Only in-frame clones appear in the TCRdb table, and some are missing; sequencing was by immunoSEQ multiplex PCR. The sample records roughly 300,000 clones, 90% being singletons. Material: peripheral blood. These TCRs come from a woman under 40 with COVID-19, enrolled during active disease.

The sample holds one count of this clone. This rearrangement joins TRBV6-5 to TRBJ2-7, with D maybe TRBD1 (6 bases). Per germline, CDR1 MNHEY and CDR2 SVGAGI. The CDR3 is 13 amino acids. V was clipped by 6 bases and J by 3 bases, with 12 bases between them. The CDR3 loop reads CASSSGTYYEQYF. The DNA of the CDR3 is TGTGCCAGCAGCTCCGGGACATACTACGAGCAGTACTTC.

CDR3 DNA: TGTGCCAGCAGCTTAGCTTCCCAATCCTCCTACAATGAGCAGTTCTTC. It encodes CASSLASQSSYNEQFF. V and J are TRBV7-2 and TRBJ2-1; no firm D call. With 0 bases removed from V and 0 bases from J, the gap between germline ends came to 9 bases. The germline V gene has CDR1 SGHTA and CDR2 FQGNSA. This CDR3 is built from 16 residues.

This clone was found a few times. The gene calls are TRBV20-1 and TRBJ1-5; D possibly corresponds to TRBD1 (6 bases). The V end was cut by 3 bases, the J end by 3 bases, with 9 bases between. The V gene's germline CDR1 is DFQATT and CDR2 SNEGSKA (reference sequence). The CDR3 is 13 amino acids. The CDR3 reads CSASGTYNQPQHF. The CDR3 DNA reads TGCAGTGCTAGTGGGACATACAATCAGCCCCAGCATTTT.

The count of this clone is one. No DNA is shown, since the ends of the CDR3 on it are uncertain; the CDR3 is the one TCRdb lists. Other DNA sequences in the same sample also yield this CDR3. This rearrangement joins TRBV27 to TRBJ2-6; TRBD2 reflects the table's D call only, with no check against the DNA. The CDR3 numbers 14 amino acids, ends counted. Germline assignment: CDR1 MNHEY and CDR2 SMNVEV (reference sequence). The CDR3 here is CASSTSPGANVLTF.

This chain uses TRBV24-1 with TRBJ2-5; TRBD1 aligns across 7 bases. CDR3 length: 16 amino acids. V shed 6 bases and J 1 base; nucleotides not matched to a gene: 10. Per germline, CDR1 KGHDR and CDR2 SFDVKD. CDR3: CATSPQGGRGQETQYF. Here the CDR3 DNA reads TGTGCCACCAGTCCGCAAGGGGGCCGGGGCCAAGAGACCCAGTACTTC.

This chain connects TRBV4-3 to TRBJ1-5; 9 bases are a match to TRBD1. Per the germline V gene, CDR1 is LGHNA and CDR2 is YSLEER. This CDR3 has 17 residues. The J segment lost 1 base and the V segment lost 3 bases, leaving 7 bases of the junction unmatched. In nucleotides, the CDR3 is TGCGCCAGCAGCCAGGTGGTCGGACAGGGGAGCAATCAGCCCCAGCATTTT. It yields the protein CASSQVVGQGSNQPQHF.

This clone was recorded once. V usage is TRBV28 and J usage is TRBJ2-3, with a possible D match to TRBD2 (6 bases). The V and J ends lost 6 bases and 3 bases respectively, with 10 bases between them. Per the germline V gene, CDR1 is MDHEN and CDR2 is SYDVKM. The CDR3 consists of 13 residues. The CDR3 coding sequence is TGTGCCAGCAGGTCGGGAGAGACAGATACGCAGTATTTT. This sequence encodes CASRSGETDTQYF. The complete variable domain, with remaining parts taken from reference TRBV28 and TRBJ2-3, reads DVKVTQSSRYLVKRTGEKVFLECVQDMDHENMFWYRQDPGLGLRLIYFSYDVKMKEKGDIPEGYSVSREKKERFSLILESASTNQTSMYLCASRSGETDTQYFGPGTRLTVL.

Written as DNA, the CDR3 is TGTGCCAGCAGCCGGGCAGGGCATATGAACACTGAAGCTTTCTTT. This codes for CASSRAGHMNTEAFF. The rearrangement uses TRBV3-1 (or the pseudogene TRBV3-2) and TRBJ1-1; possible D gene TRBD1, 5 bases. Germline V gene lookup returns CDR1 LGHDT and CDR2 YNNKEL (reference sequence). V lost 4 bases to trimming and J lost 0 bases, with 12 bases between them. The CDR3 loop spans 15 amino acids.

CDR3 nucleotide sequence: TGTGCCTGTACTAGCGAGACCTACGAGCAGTACTTC. The encoded protein is CACTSETYEQYF. The chain recombines TRBV30 with TRBJ2-7, with 7 bases lining up with TRBD2. Germline CDR1 is GTSNPN and CDR2 is SVGIG (reference sequence). There are 12 residues in the CDR3. V was pared by 6 bases and J by 2 bases, with 4 bases of the junction left unmatched. The variable domain in full, with the rest retrieved from reference TRBV30 and TRBJ2-7, is SQTIHQWPATLVQPVGSPLSLECTVEGTSNPNLYWYRQAAGRGLQLLFYSVGIGQISSEVPQNLSASRPQDRQFILSSKKLLLSDSGFYLCACTSETYEQYFGPGTRLTVT.

This chain connects TRBV5-1 to TRBJ2-2; D might be TRBD1 (5 bases). The CDR3 is 11 amino acids. Trimming removed 2 bases at V and 10 bases at J, with 6 bases between. Per germline, CDR1 SGHRS and CDR2 YFSETQ. CDR3 DNA sequence: TGCGCCAGCAGCTTTGGACAGGAGCTGTTTTTT. It encodes CASSFGQELFF.

This clone has a handful of counts. J is TRBJ1-5 and V is TRBV28, with D uncertain. The CDR3 spans 14 residues. The germline gives CDR1 MDHEN, CDR2 SYDVKM. The germline V and J ends were trimmed by 2 bases and 0 bases, with 5 bases remaining between them. CDR3 region: CASSLHYSNQPQHF. CDR3 coding DNA: TGTGCCAGCAGTTTACACTATAGCAATCAGCCCCAGCATTTT.

This clone appeared a single time. The chain has TRBV6-6 and TRBJ1-2; the D gene is possibly TRBD1 (6 bases). The V end lost 0 bases, the J end lost 2 bases, and 10 bases lay between the germline ends. The germline CDR1 and CDR2 sequences are MNHNY and SVGAGI (reference sequence). This CDR3 has 15 residues. CDR3 amino acids: CASSYSTGSNYGYTF. CDR3 DNA sequence: TGTGCCAGCAGTTACTCGACAGGCTCAAACTATGGCTACACCTTC.

The rearrangement links TRBV9 to TRBJ2-1, with D possibly TRBD2 on 6 matching bases. Trimming pared 0 bases from V and 3 bases from J, leaving 10 bases between. The germline gives CDR1 SGDLS, CDR2 YYNGEE. CDR3 size: 15 residues. CDR3 loop: CASSVGSGLYNEQFF. In DNA, the CDR3 is TGTGCCAGCAGCGTAGGAAGCGGGCTCTACAATGAGCAGTTCTTC.

V gene TRBV6-5 combines with J gene TRBJ1-4, with D possibly being TRBD1 (5 bases). The germline V gene has CDR1 MNHEY and CDR2 SVGAGI. V lost 4 bases and J lost 8, with 8 bases in between. The CDR3 has 12 amino acids. The CDR3 loop is CASSLSGEKLFF. CDR3 coding DNA: TGTGCCAGCAGTTTGTCAGGGGAAAAACTGTTTTTT.

To note about this clone: Other DNA variants within this sample encode the same CDR3. This chain joins TRBV18 and TRBJ1-1; no firm D call. The CDR3 runs to 13 residues. The V gene's germline CDR1 is KGHSH and CDR2 LQKENI. The V end lost 2 bases, the J end lost 1 base, and 5 bases lay between the germline ends. The CDR3 DNA reads TGTGCCAGCTCACCAGCAGGGAACACTGAAGCTTTCTTT. Protein product: CASSPAGNTEAFF.

This sequence joins TRBV19 and TRBJ2-2; the match to TRBD2 covers 8 bases. Unmatched junction bases numbered 4, after V lost 4 bases and J lost 6 bases. Germline CDR1 and CDR2: LNHDA and SQIVND (reference sequence). This CDR3 spans 14 amino acids. The CDR3 loop reads CASSSGGHAGELFF. The CDR3 nucleotides are TGTGCCAGTAGTAGCGGGGGGCACGCCGGGGAGCTGTTTTTT.

The V call is TRBV30, the J call TRBJ1-1; no definite D call. The CDR3 covers 12 residues. V was shortened by 5 bases and J by 4 bases, with 11 bases between the two germline ends. Germline values: CDR1 GTSNPN, CDR2 SVGIG (reference sequence). The CDR3 nucleotides are TGTGCCTGGGGGGTTGGAGGCACTGAAGCTTTCTTT. Its translation is CAWGVGGTEAFF.

This sequence joins TRBV14 and TRBJ1-1, with D perhaps matching TRBD1 (6 bases). CDR3 size: 15 residues. V was shortened by 5 bases and J by 4 bases, with 17 bases between the two germline ends. The V gene's germline CDR1 is SGHDN and CDR2 FVKESK. The CDR3 protein is CASSIRSNRVTEAFF. The CDR3, as DNA: TGTGCCAGCAGCATCCGTTCGAACAGGGTCACTGAAGCTTTCTTT. The full variable domain, rest sourced from reference TRBV14 and TRBJ1-1, is EAGVTQFPSHSVIEKGQTVTLRCDPISGHDNLYWYRRVMGKEIKFLLHFVKESKQDESGMPNNRFLAERTGGTYSTLKVQPAELEDSGVYFCASSIRSNRVTEAFFGQGTRLTVV.

V and J are TRBV27 and TRBJ2-6, with a tentative D call TRBD1 (5 bases). This CDR3 is 16 amino acids long. Germline V gene sequence: CDR1 MNHEY, CDR2 SMNVEV (reference sequence). Trimming took off 5 bases at V and 2 bases at J, with 13 bases between the two ends. CDR3 in DNA: TGTGCCAGCAGTCCCGTCCCAGGGACTGGGGCCAACGTCCTGACTTTC. Translating gives CASSPVPGTGANVLTF. Complete variable domain (other parts from reference TRBV27 and TRBJ2-6): EAQVTQNPRYLITVTGKKLTVTCSQNMNHEYMSWYRQDPGLGLRQIYYSMNVEVTDKGDVPEGYKVSRKEKRNFPLILESPSPNQTSLYFCASSPVPGTGANVLTFGAGSRLTVL.

The V and J genes are TRBV5-1 and TRBJ2-1, with 10 bases fitting TRBD2. The germline V gene encodes CDR1 SGHRS and CDR2 YFSETQ. The CDR3 contains 17 residues. Germline trimming cut 0 bases from V and 3 bases from J; bases unmatched to any gene: 6. The CDR3 loop is CASSLGRLAGFYNEQFF. The CDR3 DNA sequence: TGCGCCAGCAGCTTGGGGAGACTAGCGGGCTTCTACAATGAGCAGTTCTTC.

The chain links TRBV7-9 to TRBJ2-3; 10 nucleotides agree with TRBD1. The CDR3 runs 16 residues. CDR1 is SEHNR and CDR2 is FQNEAQ in the germline V gene (reference sequence). The J segment lost 4 bases and the V segment lost 5 bases, leaving 9 bases of the junction unmatched. Here the CDR3 reads CASSVDRGRGADTQYF. The CDR3 DNA reads TGTGCCAGCAGCGTTGACAGGGGGCGCGGCGCAGATACGCAGTATTTT.

This clone was picked up one time. The chain uses TRBV6-2 or TRBV6-3 and TRBJ2-7, with D unclear. CDR1 MNHEY and CDR2 SVGEGT come from the germline V gene. The V gene lost 1 base and the J gene lost 4 bases, with 17 bases spanning the gap. The length of the CDR3 is 16 residues. In DNA form, the CDR3 reads TGTGCCAGCAGTTACTGGTTGGGCTCGCAAAAATACGAGCAGTACTTC. It yields the protein CASSYWLGSQKYEQYF.

The chain carries TRBV2 and TRBJ1-1; TRBD1 aligns across 7 bases. The CDR3 runs to 15 residues. Germline V lookup: CDR1 SNHLY, CDR2 FYNNEI. V shed 5 bases, J shed 0 bases, and the junction held 6 bases outside the gene matches. CDR3 in amino acids: CASSRQGSLNTEAFF. The CDR3 nucleotides are TGTGCCAGCAGTCGACAGGGATCATTGAACACTGAAGCTTTCTTT.

The chain has TRBV6-4 and TRBJ2-1; 11 nucleotides align to TRBD2. The V gene's germline CDR1 is MRHNA and CDR2 SNTAGT. This CDR3 has 15 residues. V was clipped by 4 bases and J by 8 bases; unmatched bases: 7. CDR3 nucleotides: TGTGCCAGCAGTGTGTTAGCGGGAGGGATGGATGAGCAGTTCTTC. It translates to CASSVLAGGMDEQFF.

This clone has a single count. The chain is built from TRBV30 and TRBJ1-6; TRBD1 is a possible D gene (6 bases). Between the trimmed V and J ends, which lost 3 bases and 8 bases, there was a span of 14 bases. CDR3 length equals 14 residues. Germline V CDR1 and CDR2: GTSNPN, SVGIG (reference sequence). The CDR3: CAWSPGVGDSPLHF. The DNA of the CDR3 is TGTGCCTGGAGCCCAGGGGTTGGTGATTCACCCCTCCACTTT. Using reference TRBV30 and TRBJ1-6 for the parts outside the CDR3, the full variable domain is SQTIHQWPATLVQPVGSPLSLECTVEGTSNPNLYWYRQAAGRGLQLLFYSVGIGQISSEVPQNLSASRPQDRQFILSSKKLLLSDSGFYLCAWSPGVGDSPLHFGNGTRLTVT.

V usage is TRBV19 and J usage is TRBJ1-2; D may be TRBD1 (5 bases). V was cut by 2 bases and J by 7 bases, with 8 bases left in between. CDR1 LNHDA and CDR2 SQIVND come from the germline V gene (reference sequence). The CDR3 extends over 12 amino acids. CDR3 in DNA: TGTGCCAGTAGTATAAGGGGATCTGGCTACACCTTC. It translates to CASSIRGSGYTF.

V and J are TRBV6-2 or TRBV6-3 and TRBJ1-2; 8 bases are a match to TRBD1. CDR1 MNHEY and CDR2 SVGEGT come from the germline V gene. V gave up 5 bases and J gave up 4 bases; unmatched junction bases: 6. This CDR3 has 14 amino acids. CDR3 nucleotides: TGTGCCAGCAGTGGACAGGGAAAAGTCTATGGCTACACCTTC. It yields the protein CASSGQGKVYGYTF.

Written as DNA, the CDR3 is TGTGCCAGCAGTTACCCTCAAGATGACAGGGTTGGCTACACCTTC. It specifies CASSYPQDDRVGYTF. The rearrangement links TRBV6-5 to TRBJ1-2; 7 positions match TRBD1. The germline V gene encodes CDR1 MNHEY and CDR2 SVGAGI. The ends lost 2 bases at V and 7 bases at J; junction bases unmatched: 10. The CDR3 is 15 residues long.

V and J are TRBV7-9 and TRBJ2-2, with D tentatively TRBD2 (6 bases). V lost 2 bases to trimming and J lost 8 bases, with 21 bases between them. The CDR3 contains 17 residues. From germline, CDR1 is SEHNR and CDR2 FQNEAQ (reference sequence). This CDR3 reads CASSLSGRLAGGGELFF. The CDR3 DNA reads as TGTGCCAGCAGCTTAAGCGGGCGCCTCGCAGGAGGGGGGGAGCTGTTTTTT.